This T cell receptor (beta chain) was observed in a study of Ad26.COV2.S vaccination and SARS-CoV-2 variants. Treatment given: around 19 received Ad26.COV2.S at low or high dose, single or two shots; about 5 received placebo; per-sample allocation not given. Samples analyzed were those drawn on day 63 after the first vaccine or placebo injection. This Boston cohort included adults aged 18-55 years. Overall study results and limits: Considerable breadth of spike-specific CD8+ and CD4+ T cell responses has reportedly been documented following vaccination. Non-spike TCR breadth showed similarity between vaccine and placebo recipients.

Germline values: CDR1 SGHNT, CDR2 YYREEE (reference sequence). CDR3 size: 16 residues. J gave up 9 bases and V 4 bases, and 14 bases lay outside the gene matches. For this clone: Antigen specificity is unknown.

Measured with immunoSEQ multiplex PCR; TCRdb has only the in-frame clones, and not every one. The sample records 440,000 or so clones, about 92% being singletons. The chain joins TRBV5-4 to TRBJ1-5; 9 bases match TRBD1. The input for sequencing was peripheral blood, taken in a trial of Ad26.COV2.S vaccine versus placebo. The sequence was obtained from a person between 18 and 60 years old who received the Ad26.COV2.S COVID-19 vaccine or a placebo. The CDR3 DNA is TGTGCCAGCAGCGTTACAGGGGGCCACAAACCCTCGCCCCAGCATTTT. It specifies CASSVTGGHKPSPQHF.